Listed below are T cell receptor beta chains from one sample, sequenced in a study of blood T cell repertoires in COVID-19. Using immunoSEQ multiplex PCR, the repertoire was profiled, and TCRdb retains in-frame clones only, with some absent. This sample has about 140,000 clones; around nine tenths occur once, and the top ten carry approximately 4.2%. The source material was peripheral blood. The receptor source for this set is a middle-aged woman with acute or convalescent COVID-19. Each CDR3 is given with its conserved first and last residue. Each record gives: CDR3 DNA, CDR3 protein, V gene, clone size, D gene, J gene. D genes are given only for firm matches. For some rows the clone size is stated as once, few or many, or as a class when expanded; others skip it.

TGTGCCAGCAGGGACAGGGAACGGACTGAAGCTTTCTTT | CASRDRERTEAFF | TRBV12-3/TRBV12-4 | - | TRBD1 | TRBJ1-1
TGTGCCATCAAATGGGGGGAACTCACTGAAGCTTTCTTT | CAIKWGELTEAFF | TRBV10-3 | - | - | TRBJ1-1
TGCAGCGTTCGAACAGGGGGAAGCTACTATGGCTACACCTTC | CSVRTGGSYYGYTF | TRBV29-1 | - | TRBD1 | TRBJ1-2
TGTGCCAGCAGCCAGACTAAAACAGGGAACTATGGCTACACCTTC | CASSQTKTGNYGYTF | TRBV13 | few | - | TRBJ1-2
TGTGCCAGCACTGGACAGGGGGCGGACTATGGCTACACCTTC | CASTGQGADYGYTF | TRBV2 | - | TRBD1 | TRBJ1-2
TGTGCCAGCAGTGACTGGGGGGGGTACGAGCAGTACTTC | CASSDWGGYEQYF | TRBV6-4 | - | TRBD2 | TRBJ2-7
TGTGCCAGTATACCGGGACAGGGAAACAATCAGCCCCAGCATTTT | CASIPGQGNNQPQHF | TRBV19 | - | TRBD1 | TRBJ1-5
TGCGCCAGCAGCCCCAGGGGGATCTATGGCTACACCTTC | CASSPRGIYGYTF | TRBV4-3 | - | TRBD1 | TRBJ1-2
TGTGCCTGGAGTCCAGGACTGGAACAGCCCCAGCATTTT | CAWSPGLEQPQHF | TRBV30 | - | - | TRBJ1-5
TGCGCCAGCAGCTTTGACCCCTACAGGGTTAGCTCCTACAATGAGCAGTTCTTC | CASSFDPYRVSSYNEQFF | TRBV5-1 | - | - | TRBJ2-1
TGTGCCTGGGGGACAGGGTCCTTGGGCGAGCAGTACTTC | CAWGTGSLGEQYF | TRBV30 | - | TRBD1 | TRBJ2-7
TGTGCCAGCAGCTTAGTTTGGACAGGGGAGGAAAACATTCAGTACTTC | CASSLVWTGEENIQYF | TRBV7-9 | - | TRBD1 | TRBJ2-4
TGTGCCATCAGTGAGCGGGACAGGGGGCAGAACTATGGCTACACCTTC | CAISERDRGQNYGYTF | TRBV10-3 | once | TRBD1 | TRBJ1-2